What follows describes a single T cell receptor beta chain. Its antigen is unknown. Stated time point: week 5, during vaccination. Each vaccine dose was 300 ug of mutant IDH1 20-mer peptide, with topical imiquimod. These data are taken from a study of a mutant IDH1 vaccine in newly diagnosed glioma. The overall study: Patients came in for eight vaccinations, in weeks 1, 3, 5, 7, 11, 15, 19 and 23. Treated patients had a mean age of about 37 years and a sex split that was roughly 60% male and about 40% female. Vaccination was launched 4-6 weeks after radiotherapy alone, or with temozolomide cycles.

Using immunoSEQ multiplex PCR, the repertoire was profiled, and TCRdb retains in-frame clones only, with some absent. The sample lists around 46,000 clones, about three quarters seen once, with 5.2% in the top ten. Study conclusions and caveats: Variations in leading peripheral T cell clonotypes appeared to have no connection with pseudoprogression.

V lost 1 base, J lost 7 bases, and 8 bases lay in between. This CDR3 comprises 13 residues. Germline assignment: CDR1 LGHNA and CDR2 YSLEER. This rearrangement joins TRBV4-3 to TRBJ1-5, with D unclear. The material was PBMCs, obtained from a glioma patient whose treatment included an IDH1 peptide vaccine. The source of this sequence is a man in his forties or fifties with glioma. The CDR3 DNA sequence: TGCGCCAGCAGCCAAGGACGGGGACAGCCCCAGCATTTT. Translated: CASSQGRGQPQHF.